The rows below give T cell receptor beta chains drawn from one sample of a study of identifying expanded T cells in peripheral blood. Sequencing was performed with immunoSEQ multiplex PCR; in TCRdb, only in-frame clones are kept and a portion is missing. The table lists 85,000 to 100,000 clones, about nine tenths of them singletons. The specimen was blood. The source of these receptors is a person aged 18 to 70 in good health. The CDR3 runs from the conserved cysteine through the conserved F or W. D genes are given only for firm matches. Not every row has a clone size; where given, it reads once, few, many or a size class.

j_call clone_size d_call v_call cdr3_aa cdr3_nt
TRBJ2-3 once . TRBV7-9 CASSLGELSQDTQYF TGTGCCAGCAGCTTAGGGGAATTGTCGCAAGATACGCAGTATTTT
TRBJ1-3 . . TRBV7-2 CASSYLTPGNTIYF TGTGCCAGCAGCTACCTGACTCCTGGAAACACCATATATTTT
TRBJ2-7 . . TRBV4-1 CASSQTHGRMGEQYF TGCGCCAGCAGCCAAACACATGGGAGGATGGGTGAGCAGTACTTC
TRBJ2-2 . . TRBV28 CASSVRGRMELFF TGTGCCAGCTCGGTAAGGGGGAGAATGGAGCTGTTTTTT
TRBJ2-7 . . TRBV28 CASWKPGRGPEQYF TGTGCCAGCTGGAAACCGGGCAGGGGACCCGAGCAGTACTTC
TRBJ2-7 . TRBD1 TRBV10-3 CAIRQGTYEQYF TGTGCCATCAGACAGGGGACCTACGAGCAGTACTTC
TRBJ1-1 . . TRBV6-5 CASSYSWGGDTEAFF TGTGCCAGCAGTTACTCGTGGGGAGGGGACACTGAAGCTTTCTTT
TRBJ2-7 few . TRBV6-1 CASSEEVSGSYEQYF TGTGCCAGCAGTGAAGAGGTATCGGGCTCCTACGAGCAGTACTTC
TRBJ1-5 . TRBD1 TRBV19 CASSTDRVNQPQHF TGTGCCAGTAGTACGGACAGGGTAAATCAGCCCCAGCATTTT
TRBJ2-3 . TRBD2 TRBV5-1 CASSFATSGGEGTDTQYF TGCGCCAGCAGCTTCGCGACTAGCGGGGGGGAGGGCACAGATACGCAGTATTTT
TRBJ1-1 . . TRBV11-2 CASSLARGRTEAFF TGTGCCAGCAGCTTAGCCAGGGGAAGAACTGAAGCTTTCTTT
TRBJ2-7 . TRBD1 TRBV5-1 CASSTSDRGLNEQYF TGCGCCAGCAGCACATCCGACAGGGGGCTTAACGAGCAGTACTTC
TRBJ2-1 once . TRBV13 CASAKTDNEQFF TGTGCCAGCGCAAAAACGGACAATGAGCAGTTCTTC
TRBJ1-1 . TRBD1 TRBV5-1 CASSSTGVGTEAFF TGCGCCAGCAGTTCTACAGGGGTGGGGACTGAAGCTTTCTTT
TRBJ2-1 . . TRBV7-3 CASSKPGPISGRAFNEQFF TGTGCCAGCAGCAAGCCGGGCCCAATAAGTGGTAGGGCCTTCAATGAGCAGTTCTTC
TRBJ1-6 . . TRBV28 CASSLTGRESPLHF TGTGCCAGCAGTTTAACAGGCCGGGAATCACCCCTCCACTTT
TRBJ2-5 . . TRBV7-7 CASSLVGGSQETQYF TGTGCCAGCAGCTTAGTGGGCGGTAGCCAAGAGACCCAGTACTTC
TRBJ1-1 few . TRBV29-1 CSVEVDTEAFF TGCAGCGTTGAAGTGGACACTGAAGCTTTCTTT
TRBJ2-3 . TRBD2 TRBV4-3 CASSQEGLAGADTQYF TGCGCCAGCAGCCAAGAGGGACTAGCGGGAGCCGATACGCAGTATTTT
TRBJ2-5 . . TRBV5-5 CASTFTPGIEETQYF TGTGCCAGCACCTTTACCCCGGGGATCGAAGAGACCCAGTACTTC
TRBJ1-1 . . TRBV7-2 CASSSKTGTGKEAFF TGTGCCAGCAGCTCCAAAACCGGGACGGGTAAGGAAGCTTTCTTT
TRBJ2-2 . . TRBV21-1 CASSRYGRFGGELFF TGTGCCAGCAGCAGGTATGGACGATTCGGAGGGGAGCTGTTTTTT
TRBJ2-5 . . TRBV28 CASSPWTEETQYF TGTGCCAGCAGTCCCTGGACTGAAGAGACCCAGTACTTC
TRBJ2-1 . TRBD1 TRBV5-8 CASSPRTGGSYNEQFF TGTGCCAGCAGCCCGAGGACAGGGGGCTCCTACAATGAGCAGTTCTTC
TRBJ2-7 . TRBD2 TRBV9 CASSARGGPYEQYF TGTGCCAGCAGCGCGCGGGGGGGCCCCTACGAGCAGTACTTC
TRBJ2-7 once . TRBV14 CASSQAFAGKAYEQYF TGTGCCAGCAGCCAAGCATTTGCGGGGAAAGCCTACGAGCAGTACTTC
TRBJ2-2 few . TRBV10-3 CASGGTLGGELFF TGTGCCTCCGGTGGCACCTTGGGGGGGGAGCTGTTTTTT
TRBJ2-2 . TRBD2 TRBV6-1 CASSERASSGVELFF TGTGCCAGCAGTGAACGCGCGTCTAGCGGGGTGGAGCTGTTTTTT
TRBJ2-3 . . TRBV5-6 CASSFFTAGITDTQYF TGTGCCAGCAGTTTTTTTACAGCAGGGATCACAGATACGCAGTATTTT
TRBJ2-7 . . TRBV7-9 CASSFGGSGEQYF TGTGCCAGCAGCTTTGGCGGCTCTGGGGAGCAGTACTTC
TRBJ1-2 . . TRBV6-5 CASSPTGFSYGYTF TGTGCCAGCAGCCCGACAGGATTTTCGTATGGCTACACCTTC
TRBJ2-7 . TRBD1 TRBV28 CASGGDRGTYEQYF TGTGCCAGCGGGGGGGACAGGGGAACCTACGAGCAGTACTTC
TRBJ2-3 . TRBD2 TRBV9 CASSVVGRGDSTDTQYF TGTGCCAGCAGCGTAGTTGGGCGGGGGGACAGCACAGATACGCAGTATTTT
TRBJ2-5 . TRBD1 TRBV30 CASTSLRDSWGTQYF TGTGCCTCGACCTCCCTCCGGGACAGCTGGGGGACCCAGTACTTC
TRBJ2-3 . . TRBV7-9 CASTLSGVGAITDTQYF TGTGCCAGCACCCTTAGCGGTGTAGGGGCTATTACAGATACGCAGTATTTT
TRBJ2-7 few . TRBV5-5 CASSYRDVDYEQYF TGTGCCAGCAGCTACCGGGACGTAGACTACGAGCAGTACTTC
TRBJ2-7 . . TRBV7-9 CASSLVGGVFYEQYF TGTGCCAGCAGCTTAGTGGGGGGCGTTTTCTACGAGCAGTACTTC
TRBJ2-5 . . TRBV27 CASSFQGTQYF TGTGCCAGCAGTTTTCAAGGGACCCAGTACTTC